The next 19 T cell receptor beta chains were all read from a single sample in a study of cytomegalovirus exposure and HLA in healthy donors. This PCR relied on a set of 60 Vbeta primers and 13 Jbeta primers. Repertoires were generated with immunoSEQ multiplex PCR, while TCRdb's copy carries only in-frame clones and drops some. The table for this sample gives more than 35,000 clones. Sequences were obtained from PBMCs. The origin of the receptors is a man aged 25-45 years in good health and CMV-seronegative.

The chain combines TRBV25-1 with TRBJ2-1; a possible D gene is TRBD2 (6 bases). V was pared by 7 bases and J by 0 bases, with 13 bases between. From germline, CDR1 is MGHDK and CDR2 SYGVNS. The CDR3 is made up of 15 amino acids. CDR3: CASTEGGISYNEQFF. The CDR3 DNA sequence: TGTGCCAGCACTGAGGGAGGAATCTCCTACAATGAGCAGTTCTTC.

The chain is built from TRBV10-3 and TRBJ2-7; D is perhaps TRBD2 (6 bases). Trimming removed 0 bases from V and 5 bases from J, with 11 bases in between. The CDR3 has 14 residues. From germline, CDR1 is ENHRY and CDR2 SYGVKD. Written as DNA, the CDR3 is TGTGCCATCAGTGAGTCTGATAGGAGGGACGAGCAGTACTTC. It yields the protein CAISESDRRDEQYF.

The chain recombines TRBV18 with TRBJ2-7; TRBD1 aligns across 7 bases. V dropped 6 bases and J dropped 2; count of bases not matched to a gene: 7. CDR1 KGHSH and CDR2 LQKENI come from the germline V gene. The CDR3 runs 14 residues. CDR3 in DNA: TGTGCCAGCTCGTCCCCGGGACAGCCCTACGAGCAGTACTTC. It specifies CASSSPGQPYEQYF.

This chain connects TRBV29-1 to TRBJ1-1, with a tentative D call TRBD1 (5 bases). CDR1 is SQVTM, CDR2 ANQGSEA, per germline. V lost 8 bases and J lost 2, with 18 bases in between. CDR3 length: 14 amino acids. DNA of the CDR3: TGCAGCATAGGGACCGGGGAGGAAAACACTGAAGCTTTCTTT. The encoded protein is CSIGTGEENTEAFF.

The chain couples TRBV4-2 to TRBJ1-2; a weak D match, TRBD1 (6 bases). V lost 5 bases, J lost 6 bases, and 16 bases lay in between. This CDR3 is built from 14 residues. In germline, CDR1 is LGHNA, CDR2 YNFKEQ. The CDR3 reads CASSARGIPNGYTF. The CDR3 bases are TGTGCCAGCAGCGCTAGGGGGATTCCAAATGGCTACACCTTC.

The J gene is TRBJ1-2, the V gene TRBV7-2; D is perhaps TRBD1 (6 bases). Trimming removed 4 bases at V and 8 bases at J, with 17 bases between. The length of the CDR3 is 14 residues. Germline V gene data show CDR1 as SGHTA and CDR2 as FQGNSA. CDR3 bases: TGTGCCAGCAGCTCACAGGGAAGCGATGAAGGCTACACCTTC. This encodes CASSSQGSDEGYTF. The full variable domain, rest sourced from reference TRBV7-2 and TRBJ1-2, is GAGVSQSPSNKVTEKGKDVELRCDPISGHTALYWYRQSLGQGLEFLIYFQGNSAPDKSGLPSDRFSAERTGGSVSTLTIQRTQQEDSAVYLCASSSQGSDEGYTFGSGTRLTVV.

The chain combines TRBV30 with TRBJ2-5; no definite D call. Trimming left V 2 bases short and J 5 bases short, with 6 bases between. The CDR3 covers 11 residues. Germline CDR1 GTSNPN, CDR2 SVGIG (reference sequence). The CDR3 region is CAWSRSETQYF. In DNA form, the CDR3 reads TGTGCCTGGAGTAGGAGTGAGACCCAGTACTTC. Combining the CDR3 with reference TRBV30 and TRBJ2-5 gives the whole variable domain SQTIHQWPATLVQPVGSPLSLECTVEGTSNPNLYWYRQAAGRGLQLLFYSVGIGQISSEVPQNLSASRPQDRQFILSSKKLLLSDSGFYLCAWSRSETQYFGPGTRLLVL.

The chain uses TRBV18 and TRBJ2-7, with TRBD2 matching 13 bases. This CDR3 has 17 amino acids. V was clipped by 3 bases and J by 2 bases; unmatched bases: 7. Per the germline V gene, CDR1 is KGHSH and CDR2 is LQKENI. CDR3 protein: CASSPRPGTSGAYEQYF. DNA for the CDR3: TGTGCCAGCTCACCCCGGCCGGGGACTAGCGGGGCCTACGAGCAGTACTTC.

The chain recombines TRBV6-5 with TRBJ2-7; weak D call: TRBD1 (6 bases). The germline CDR1 and CDR2 sequences are MNHEY and SVGAGI. The CDR3 totals 14 residues. The germline V and J ends were trimmed by 0 bases and 2 bases, with 8 bases remaining between them. The CDR3 sequence: CASSYSGAAYEQYF. CDR3 bases: TGTGCCAGCAGTTACTCGGGGGCAGCCTACGAGCAGTACTTC.

The chain couples TRBV7-9 to TRBJ2-7; 7 nucleotides match TRBD1. Trimming cost V 7 bases and J 0 bases; bases outside gene matches: 6. This CDR3 is 14 amino acids long. CDR1 is SEHNR and CDR2 is FQNEAQ in the germline V gene (reference sequence). CDR3 region: CASTEQGSSYEQYF. DNA for the CDR3: TGTGCCAGCACCGAACAGGGGAGCTCCTACGAGCAGTACTTC. Drawing the rest from reference TRBV7-9 and TRBJ2-7, the complete variable domain is DTGVSQNPRHKITKRGQNVTFRCDPISEHNRLYWYRQTLGQGPEFLTYFQNEAQLEKSRLLSDRFSAERPKGSFSTLEIQRTEQGDSAMYLCASTEQGSSYEQYFGPGTRLTVT.

The chain carries TRBV2 and TRBJ1-5; a possible D gene is TRBD1 (5 bases). This CDR3 is built from 16 residues. The ends were cut back, 8 bases at V and 2 bases at J, with 19 bases in the middle. Germline-derived CDR1 and CDR2 are SNHLY and FYNNEI. Here the CDR3 reads CASFYTDIGRNQPQHF. CDR3 bases: TGTGCCAGCTTCTACACGGACATTGGCCGCAATCAGCCCCAGCATTTT. The full variable domain, completed using reference TRBV2 and TRBJ1-5, is EPEVTQTPSHQVTQMGQEVILRCVPISNHLYFYWYRQILGQKVEFLVSFYNNEISEKSEIFDDQFSVERPDGSNFTLKIRSTKLEDSAMYFCASFYTDIGRNQPQHFGDGTRLSIL.

The J gene is TRBJ2-7, the V gene TRBV4-2, with 8 nucleotides matching TRBD2. V shed 0 bases, J shed 7 bases, and the junction held 11 bases outside the gene matches. The CDR3 covers 16 residues. The V gene's germline CDR1 is LGHNA and CDR2 YNFKEQ. CDR3 sequence (DNA): TGTGCCAGCAGCCAAGAAGCGGGACTAGGGGCTGCTGAGCAGTACTTC. Protein sequence: CASSQEAGLGAAEQYF.

This chain links TRBV7-2 with TRBJ2-7; 10 bases map to TRBD1. V lost 4 bases, J lost 2 bases, and 5 bases stayed unmatched. This CDR3 has 15 amino acids. Germline V gene lookup returns CDR1 SGHTA and CDR2 FQGNSA. CDR3: CASSYSGTGAYEQYF. DNA of the CDR3: TGTGCCAGCAGCTACTCCGGGACAGGGGCCTACGAGCAGTACTTC.

The rearrangement uses TRBV7-2 and TRBJ1-5, with unresolved D. This CDR3 spans 13 amino acids. Per germline, CDR1 SGHTA and CDR2 FQGNSA. Trimming left V 5 bases short and J 4 bases short, with 9 bases between. Written as DNA, the CDR3 is TGTGCCAGCAGCATTAGAGGGAATCAGCCCCAGCATTTT. Translating it yields CASSIRGNQPQHF.

The CDR3: CASSPDSAYEQYF. The CDR3 nucleotides read TGTGCCAGCTCACCGGACAGCGCCTACGAGCAGTACTTC. V usage is TRBV18 and J usage is TRBJ2-7; possibly TRBD1 for D (6 bases). The V gene lost 3 bases and the J gene lost 2 bases, with 8 bases spanning the gap. In germline, CDR1 is KGHSH, CDR2 LQKENI. The CDR3 totals 13 residues.

This sequence joins TRBV28 and TRBJ2-7, with 13 bases lining up with TRBD2. V lost 10 bases to trimming and J lost 4 bases; unmatched junction nucleotides: 4. CDR3 length: 13 residues. In germline, CDR1 is MDHEN, CDR2 SYDVKM. The CDR3 loop is CATLGLAGYEQYF. The CDR3 DNA reads TGTGCCACCCTGGGACTAGCGGGATACGAGCAGTACTTC.

For the CDR3, the DNA is TGTGCCTGGAGTGTACTCGGGGGAAGGAAGGGTTCACCCCTCCACTTT. This translates into CAWSVLGGRKGSPLHF. V is TRBV30 and J is TRBJ1-6, with D maybe TRBD1 (5 bases). From germline, CDR1 is GTSNPN and CDR2 SVGIG (reference sequence). The CDR3 length is 16 residues. V was pared by 0 bases and J by 9 bases, with 18 bases between.

The J gene is TRBJ2-7, the V gene TRBV10-3, with D uncertain. The CDR3 has 12 amino acids. CDR1 is ENHRY, CDR2 SYGVKD, per germline. The ends were cut back, 2 bases at V and 3 bases at J, with 5 bases in the middle. CDR3 DNA sequence: TGTGCCATCAGTGAGGCGGACTACGAGCAGTACTTC. Residues: CAISEADYEQYF.

The rearrangement joins TRBV5-1 to TRBJ1-1, with D possibly matching TRBD1 (5 bases). Per the germline V gene, CDR1 is SGHRS and CDR2 is YFSETQ. The CDR3 runs 15 residues. The germline V and J ends were trimmed by 0 bases and 5 bases, with 14 bases remaining between them. The CDR3 loop is CASSLEGVEETEAFF. In nucleotides, the CDR3 is TGCGCCAGCAGCTTGGAAGGGGTTGAGGAGACTGAAGCTTTCTTT. Variable domain in full (rest from reference TRBV5-1 and TRBJ1-1): KAGVTQTPRYLIKTRGQQVTLSCSPISGHRSVSWYQQTPGQGLQFLFEYFSETQRNKGNFPGRFSGRQFSNSRSEMNVSTLELGDSALYLCASSLEGVEETEAFFGQGTRLTVV.